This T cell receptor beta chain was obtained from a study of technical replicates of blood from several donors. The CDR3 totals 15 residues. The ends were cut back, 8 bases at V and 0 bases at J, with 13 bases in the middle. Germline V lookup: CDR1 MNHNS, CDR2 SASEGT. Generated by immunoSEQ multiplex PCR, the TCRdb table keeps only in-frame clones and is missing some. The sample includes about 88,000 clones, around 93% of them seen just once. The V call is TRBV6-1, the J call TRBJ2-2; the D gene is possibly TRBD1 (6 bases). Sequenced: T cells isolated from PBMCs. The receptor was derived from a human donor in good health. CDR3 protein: CASFVNRANTGELFF. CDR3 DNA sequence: TGTGCCAGCTTTGTCAACAGGGCGAACACCGGGGAGCTGTTTTTT.